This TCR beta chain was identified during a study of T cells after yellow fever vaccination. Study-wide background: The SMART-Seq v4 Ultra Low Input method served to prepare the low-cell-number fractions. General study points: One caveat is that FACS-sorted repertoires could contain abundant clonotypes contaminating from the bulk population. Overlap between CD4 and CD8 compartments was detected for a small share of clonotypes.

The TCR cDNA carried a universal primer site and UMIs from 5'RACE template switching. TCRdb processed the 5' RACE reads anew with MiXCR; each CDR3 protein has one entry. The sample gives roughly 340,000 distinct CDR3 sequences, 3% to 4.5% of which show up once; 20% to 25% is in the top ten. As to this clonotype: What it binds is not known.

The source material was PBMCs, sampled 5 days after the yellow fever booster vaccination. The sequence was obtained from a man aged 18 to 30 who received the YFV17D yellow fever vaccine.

The CDR3 region has the DNA TGTGCCAGCAGCCAAGATCGCGGGCGGTACGGCTACACCTTC. It is translated as CASSQDRGRYGYTF. J is TRBJ1-2 and V is TRBV4-2; no clear D gene. Germline V gene data show CDR1 as LGHNA and CDR2 as YNFKEQ. The V end lost 0 bases, the J end lost 8 bases, and 13 bases lay between the germline ends. The CDR3 totals 14 residues.